This entry describes one T cell receptor beta chain. The sample holds other DNA sequences that translate to the same CDR3. Memory CD4+ cells were the fraction left after CD45RA+ naive selection. The germline V gene has CDR1 MNHEY and CDR2 SVGAGI. Trimming took 6 bases from V and 1 from J; bases not matched to a gene: 5. The CDR3 is 14 amino acids. This record belongs to a study of shared clonotypes between healthy human individuals. TCRdb's table, derived via immunoSEQ multiplex PCR, lists solely in-frame clones and lacks some. The sample shows hundreds of thousands of clones, around 67% of them seen only once.

The chain links TRBV6-5 to TRBJ1-1; 7 positions agree with TRBD1. The sequence was collected from a young woman in good health. The source material was memory CD4+ T cells sorted from blood. Regarding subset: CD45RA-negative fraction. This chain's CDR3 is CASSPRTGNTEAFF. CDR3 nucleotides: TGTGCCAGCAGCCCTCGGACAGGGAACACTGAAGCTTTCTTT.